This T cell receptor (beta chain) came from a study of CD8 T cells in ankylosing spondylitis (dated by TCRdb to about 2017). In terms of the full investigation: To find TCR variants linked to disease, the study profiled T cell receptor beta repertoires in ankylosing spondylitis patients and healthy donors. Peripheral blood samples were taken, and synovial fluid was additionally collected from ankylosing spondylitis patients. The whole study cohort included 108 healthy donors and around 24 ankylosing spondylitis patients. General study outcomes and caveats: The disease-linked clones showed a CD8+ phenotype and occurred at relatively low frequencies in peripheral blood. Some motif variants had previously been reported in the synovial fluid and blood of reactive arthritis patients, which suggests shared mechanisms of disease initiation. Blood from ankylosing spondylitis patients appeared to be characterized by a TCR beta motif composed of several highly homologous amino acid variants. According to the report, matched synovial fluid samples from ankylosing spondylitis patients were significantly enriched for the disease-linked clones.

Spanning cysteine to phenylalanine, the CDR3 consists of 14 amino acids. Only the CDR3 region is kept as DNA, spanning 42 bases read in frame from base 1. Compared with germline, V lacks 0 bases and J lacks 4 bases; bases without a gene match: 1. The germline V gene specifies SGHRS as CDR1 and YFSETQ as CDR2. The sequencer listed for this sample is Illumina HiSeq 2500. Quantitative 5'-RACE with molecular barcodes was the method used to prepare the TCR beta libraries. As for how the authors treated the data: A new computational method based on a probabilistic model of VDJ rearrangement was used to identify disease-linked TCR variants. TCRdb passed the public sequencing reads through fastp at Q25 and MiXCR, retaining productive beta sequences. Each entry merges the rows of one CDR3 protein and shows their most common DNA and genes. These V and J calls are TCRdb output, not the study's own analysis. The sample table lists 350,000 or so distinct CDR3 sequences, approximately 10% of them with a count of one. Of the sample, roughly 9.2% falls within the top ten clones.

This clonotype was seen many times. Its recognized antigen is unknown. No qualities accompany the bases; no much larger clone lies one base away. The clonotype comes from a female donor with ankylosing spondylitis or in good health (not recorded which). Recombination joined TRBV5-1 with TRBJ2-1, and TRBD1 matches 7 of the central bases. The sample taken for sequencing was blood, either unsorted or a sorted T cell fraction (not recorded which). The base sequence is TGCGCCAGCAGCTTGGGGGACAGATACAATGAGCAGTTCTTC. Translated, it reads CASSLGDRYNEQFF.